This T cell receptor (beta chain) was observed in a study of T cells after yellow fever vaccination. Each CDR3 protein gets one entry after TCRdb re-called the 5' RACE reads with MiXCR. The table lists around 46,000 distinct CDR3 sequences, under 8% of them singletons. This clonotype was recorded at least ten times. This clonotype was obtained from a man aged 25-45 years who received the YFV17D yellow fever vaccine. Source: CD8+ T cells not binding an NS4B(214-222) dextramer, sorted from PBMCs, taken 45 days after the yellow fever booster vaccination.

Here the CDR3 reads CASSAGLAGVGETQYF. CDR3 nucleotide sequence: TGTGCCAGCAGCGCCGGACTAGCGGGAGTAGGAGAGACCCAGTACTTC. The chain joins TRBV7-9 to TRBJ2-5; 13 nucleotides agree with TRBD2. V trimming: 5 bases; J trimming: 4 bases; junction bases outside the gene matches: 7. This CDR3 has 16 amino acids. CDR1 and CDR2 from the germline V gene are SEHNR and FQNEAQ (reference sequence).